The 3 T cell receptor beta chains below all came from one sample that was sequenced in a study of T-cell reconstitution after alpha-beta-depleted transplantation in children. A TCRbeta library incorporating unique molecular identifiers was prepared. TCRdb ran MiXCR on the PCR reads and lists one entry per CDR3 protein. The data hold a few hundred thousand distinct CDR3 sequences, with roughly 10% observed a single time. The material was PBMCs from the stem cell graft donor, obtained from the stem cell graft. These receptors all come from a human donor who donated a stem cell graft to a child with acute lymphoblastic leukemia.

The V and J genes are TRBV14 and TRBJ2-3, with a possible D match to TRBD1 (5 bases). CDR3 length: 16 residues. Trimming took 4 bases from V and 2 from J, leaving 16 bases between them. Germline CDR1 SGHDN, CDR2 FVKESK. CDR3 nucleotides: TGTGCCAGCAGCCTCTCGTTACAGGATTTCACAGATACGCAGTATTTT. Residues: CASSLSLQDFTDTQYF.

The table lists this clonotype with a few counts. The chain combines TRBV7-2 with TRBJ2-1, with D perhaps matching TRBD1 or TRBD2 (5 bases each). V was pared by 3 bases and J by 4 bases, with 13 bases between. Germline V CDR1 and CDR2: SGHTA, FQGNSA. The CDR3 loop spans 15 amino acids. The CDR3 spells CASSLGEGWYNEQFF. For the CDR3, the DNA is TGTGCCAGCAGCTTGGGGGAAGGGTGGTACAATGAGCAGTTCTTC. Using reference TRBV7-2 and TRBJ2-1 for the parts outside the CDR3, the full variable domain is GAGVSQSPSNKVTEKGKDVELRCDPISGHTALYWYRQSLGQGLEFLIYFQGNSAPDKSGLPSDRFSAERTGGSVSTLTIQRTQQEDSAVYLCASSLGEGWYNEQFFGPGTRLTVL.

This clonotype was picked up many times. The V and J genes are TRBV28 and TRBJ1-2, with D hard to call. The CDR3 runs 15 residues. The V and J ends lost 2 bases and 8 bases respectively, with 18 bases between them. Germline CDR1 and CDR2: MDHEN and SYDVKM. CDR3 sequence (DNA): TGTGCCAGCAGTTTAGGAGGCCGGACCCCAGTCGGCTACACCTTC. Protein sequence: CASSLGGRTPVGYTF.